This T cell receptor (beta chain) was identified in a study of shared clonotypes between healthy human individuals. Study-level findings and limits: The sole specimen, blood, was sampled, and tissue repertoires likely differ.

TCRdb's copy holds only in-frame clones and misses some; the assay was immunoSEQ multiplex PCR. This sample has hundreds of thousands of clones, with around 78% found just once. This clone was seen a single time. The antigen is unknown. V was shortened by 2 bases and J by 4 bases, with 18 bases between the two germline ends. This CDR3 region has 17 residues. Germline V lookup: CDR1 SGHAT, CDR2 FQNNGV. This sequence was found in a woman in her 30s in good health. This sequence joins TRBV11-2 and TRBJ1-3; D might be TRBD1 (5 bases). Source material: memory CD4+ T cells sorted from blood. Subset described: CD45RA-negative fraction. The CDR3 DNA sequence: TGTGCCAGCAGCTTACAAAGGACGGGACTAGCGGGAAACACCATATATTTT. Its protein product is CASSLQRTGLAGNTIYF.